This passage covers 20 T cell receptor beta chains from one sample sequenced in a study of blood T cells in healthy people across ages. Combining a sample-barcoded 5' primer with a J-beta primer mix, a second PCR ran for roughly 6 to 11 cycles. TCRdb ran MiXCR on the 5' RACE reads and lists one entry per CDR3 protein. The data hold 1.4 million or so distinct CDR3 sequences, with 42% observed a single time. Material: blood. The receptors here all came from a woman in her late teens or twenties in good health.

The sample holds a few counts of this clonotype. V gene TRBV9 combines with J gene TRBJ2-7, with D perhaps TRBD1 or TRBD2 (7 bases each). CDR1 and CDR2 (germline): SGDLS, YYNGEE. The V end was cut by 3 bases, the J end by 6 bases, with 10 bases between. CDR3 length: 12 residues. This CDR3 is CASSAGGGEQYF. The CDR3 DNA sequence: TGTGCCAGCAGCGCAGGGGGGGGCGAGCAGTACTTC.

The chain uses TRBV7-9 and TRBJ1-6; the D is unclear. Trimming cost V 3 bases and J 0 bases, with 12 bases left between them. Germline V gene sequence: CDR1 SEHNR, CDR2 FQNEAQ (reference sequence). The CDR3 covers 17 residues. CDR3 in DNA: TGTGCCAGCAGCTTGTCGAGGGCGAGCTCCTATAATTCACCCCTCCACTTT. This sequence encodes CASSLSRASSYNSPLHF.

The chain combines TRBV18 with TRBJ2-1; no definite D call. CDR1 is KGHSH, CDR2 LQKENI, per germline. The V end was cut by 3 bases, the J end by 4 bases, with 13 bases between. The CDR3 is 15 amino acids. The CDR3 bases are TGTGCCAGCTCACCTTCGGAAAGGGTTTACAATGAGCAGTTCTTC. As protein: CASSPSERVYNEQFF. Supplemented by reference TRBV18 and TRBJ2-1, the full variable domain reads NAGVMQNPRHLVRRRGQEARLRCSPMKGHSHVYWYRQLPEEGLKFMVYLQKENIIDESGMPKERFSAEFPKEGPSILRIQQVVRGDSAAYFCASSPSERVYNEQFFGPGTRLTVL.

The gene calls are TRBV29-1 and TRBJ2-7; weak D call: TRBD2 (5 bases). This CDR3 contains 13 residues. Germline lookup yields CDR1 SQVTM and CDR2 ANQGSEA. The V end lost 3 bases, the J end lost 6 bases, and 15 bases lay between the germline ends. As DNA, the CDR3 is TGCAGCGTTGAGGGAGTGGCCGCTACCGAGCAGTACTTC. Its translation is CSVEGVAATEQYF.

The rearrangement joins TRBV2 to TRBJ1-1; 10 bases are shared with TRBD1. With V trimmed by 9 bases and J by 1 base, 14 bases remained unmatched. CDR3 length: 17 amino acids. Germline CDR1 is SNHLY and CDR2 is FYNNEI. For the CDR3, the DNA is TGTGCCAGTGCGCTGGGACAGGGGCAACTAGGGAACACTGAAGCTTTCTTT. Amino acids: CASALGQGQLGNTEAFF.

V and J are TRBV29-1 and TRBJ1-1; D call uncertain. Between the trimmed V and J ends, which lost 4 bases and 0 bases, there was a span of 15 bases. This CDR3 has 15 residues. Germline-derived CDR1 and CDR2 are SQVTM and ANQGSEA. Here the CDR3 DNA reads TGCAGCGTTGCCGGCAGATTAACTCTGAACACTGAAGCTTTCTTT. It yields the protein CSVAGRLTLNTEAFF.

This rearrangement joins TRBV20-1 to TRBJ2-7; 8 positions agree with TRBD1. After removal of 2 bases from V and 1 base from J, the junction contained 4 bases not matched to a gene. Germline values: CDR1 DFQATT, CDR2 SNEGSKA (reference sequence). The CDR3 sequence is 14 residues long. The CDR3 region is CSARKDRASYEQYF. CDR3 sequence (DNA): TGCAGTGCTAGAAAGGACAGGGCTTCCTACGAGCAGTACTTC.

The chain couples TRBV20-1 to TRBJ2-1; D is uncertain. Trimming shortened V by 1 base and J by 9 bases, and 13 bases separated the two germline ends. This CDR3 contains 13 residues. CDR1 and CDR2 (germline): DFQATT, SNEGSKA (reference sequence). CDR3 region: CSARGLSSGEQFF. In nucleotides, the CDR3 is TGCAGTGCTAGAGGACTCTCCTCAGGTGAGCAGTTCTTC.

Details on this clonotype: No DNA is shown, since the ends of the CDR3 on it are uncertain; the CDR3 is the one TCRdb lists. The chain employs TRBV3-1 and TRBJ2-1; TRBD1 reflects the table's D call only, with no check against the DNA. The CDR3 comprises 14 residues, both ends counted. Germline CDR1 and CDR2: LGHDT and YNNKEL (reference sequence). The CDR3 sequence: CASSPSGQANEQFF.

V usage is TRBV12-3 or TRBV12-4 and J usage is TRBJ2-5; TRBD1 matches at 8 bases. V lost 6 bases and J lost 5; bases outside the gene matches: 11. The CDR3 runs 15 residues. The CDR3 sequence: CASSLRGRGRETQYF. The CDR3 region has the DNA TGTGCCAGCAGCCTCCGCGGCAGGGGGCGTGAGACCCAGTACTTC.

V and J are TRBV28 and TRBJ1-2; 11 bases are shared with TRBD1. V gave up 5 bases and J gave up 5 bases; unmatched junction bases: 7. There are 15 residues in the CDR3. CDR1 and CDR2 from the germline V gene are MDHEN and SYDVKM. The CDR3 here is CASSRPGQGEYGYTF. DNA of the CDR3: TGTGCCAGCAGTCGTCCGGGACAGGGGGAGTATGGCTACACCTTC.

The chain combines TRBV12-3 or TRBV12-4 with TRBJ2-2; D is undetermined. Trimming stripped 5 bases from V and 7 bases from J, with 11 bases between. This CDR3 contains 13 residues. This CDR3 is CASSGNAIGELFF. The CDR3, as DNA: TGTGCCAGCAGTGGGAACGCGATCGGGGAGCTGTTTTTT.

This chain connects TRBV20-1 to TRBJ2-7; TRBD2 matches 7 bases. Trimming removed 4 bases from V and 0 bases from J; junction bases left unmatched: 9. CDR1 DFQATT and CDR2 SNEGSKA come from the germline V gene (reference sequence). The CDR3 consists of 15 residues. CDR3 in amino acids: CSAKHSGQSSYEQYF. CDR3 bases: TGCAGTGCTAAACATAGCGGGCAAAGCTCCTACGAGCAGTACTTC.

V gene TRBV2 combines with J gene TRBJ2-3; 9 nucleotides agree with TRBD1. This CDR3 comprises 15 residues. With 2 bases clipped from V and 6 bases from J, the junction kept 6 bases outside the gene matches. Germline V CDR1 and CDR2: SNHLY, FYNNEI. The CDR3 DNA follows: TGTGCCAGCAGTGAACTGACAGGGGGAGGGGATACGCAGTATTTT. Amino acid sequence: CASSELTGGGDTQYF.

The V and J genes are TRBV4-1 and TRBJ2-1; perhaps TRBD1 as D (6 bases). The V gene lost 4 bases and the J gene lost 7 bases, with 14 bases spanning the gap. Germline CDR1 reads MGHRA; CDR2 reads YSYEKL. There are 14 residues in the CDR3. CDR3 residues: CASSPRTVGNEQFF. In DNA, the CDR3 is TGCGCCAGCAGCCCTCGGACAGTAGGGAATGAGCAGTTCTTC.

This clonotype was counted only a few times. This chain uses TRBV4-1 with TRBJ2-7; D is uncertain. Germline V gene lookup returns CDR1 MGHRA and CDR2 YSYEKL. This CDR3 has 15 amino acids. V was clipped by 1 base and J by 3 bases, with 13 bases between them. The chain's CDR3 is CASSQGGTTDYEQYF. The CDR3 bases are TGCGCCAGCAGCCAAGGAGGAACTACCGACTACGAGCAGTACTTC.

This sequence joins TRBV12-3 or TRBV12-4 and TRBJ2-7; 7 bases match TRBD1. The CDR3 loop spans 12 amino acids. V gave up 5 bases and J gave up 10 bases; unmatched junction bases: 8. CDR3 region: CASSKTGLTQYF. CDR3 coding DNA: TGTGCCAGCAGTAAGACAGGGCTTACTCAGTACTTC.

This clonotype was picked up many times. The V gene is TRBV10-3, the J gene TRBJ2-5; the match to TRBD1 covers 7 bases. Germline CDR1 reads ENHRY; CDR2 reads SYGVKD. The CDR3 is 13 amino acids. V lost 8 bases and J lost 2; bases outside the gene matches: 5. Written as DNA, the CDR3 is TGTGCCATCGCAAAGGGGGCTCAAGAGACCCAGTACTTC. Translated, it gives CAIAKGAQETQYF.

The chain couples TRBV4-1 to TRBJ2-1; tentatively, D is TRBD2 (6 bases). V was shortened by 4 bases and J by 0 bases, with 19 bases between the two germline ends. In germline, CDR1 is MGHRA, CDR2 YSYEKL. The CDR3 contains 18 residues. The chain's CDR3 is CASSPSPDLATSYNEQFF. The CDR3 coding sequence is TGCGCCAGCAGCCCCTCCCCCGACCTAGCGACCTCCTACAATGAGCAGTTCTTC.

V and J are TRBV7-2 and TRBJ1-1; 9 nucleotides line up with TRBD1. J lost 1 base, V lost 3 bases, and 3 bases had no gene match. Germline loops: CDR1 SGHTA, CDR2 FQGNSA. The CDR3 has 15 amino acids. The CDR3 sequence: CASSFSGQGNTEAFF. The DNA of the CDR3 is TGTGCCAGCAGCTTCTCGGGACAGGGGAACACTGAAGCTTTCTTT.